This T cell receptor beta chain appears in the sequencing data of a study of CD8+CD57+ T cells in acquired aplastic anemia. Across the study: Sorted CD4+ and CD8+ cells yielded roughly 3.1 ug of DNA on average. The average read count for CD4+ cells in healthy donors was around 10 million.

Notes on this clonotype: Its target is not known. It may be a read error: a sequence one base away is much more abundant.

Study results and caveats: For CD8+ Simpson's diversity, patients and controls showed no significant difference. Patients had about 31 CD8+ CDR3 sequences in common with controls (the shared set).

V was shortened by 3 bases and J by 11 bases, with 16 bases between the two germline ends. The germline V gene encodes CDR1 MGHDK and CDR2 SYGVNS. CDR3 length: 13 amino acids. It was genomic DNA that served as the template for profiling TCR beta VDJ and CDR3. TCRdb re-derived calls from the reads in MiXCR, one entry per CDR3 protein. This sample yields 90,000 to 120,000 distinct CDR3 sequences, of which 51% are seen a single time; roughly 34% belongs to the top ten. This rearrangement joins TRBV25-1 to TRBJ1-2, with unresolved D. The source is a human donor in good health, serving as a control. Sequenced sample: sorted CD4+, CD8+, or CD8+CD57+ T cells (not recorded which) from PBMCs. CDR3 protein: CASSDPTAGGYTF. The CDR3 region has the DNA TGTGCCAGCAGTGACCCCACGGCGGGTGGTTACACCTTC.